Listed below are T cell receptor beta chains from one sample, sequenced in a study of blood T cell repertoires in COVID-19. Only in-frame clones appear in the TCRdb table, and some are missing; sequencing was by immunoSEQ multiplex PCR. The table lists over 200,000 clones, approximately 91% of them singletons. The sequenced sample was peripheral blood. The receptors shown here come from a woman aged 60-70 years with acute or convalescent COVID-19. Each CDR3 is given with its conserved first and last residue. The D gene is left open where the match is weak. The listing skips clone size in some rows; elsewhere it reads once, few, many or a size class.

clone size,D gene,V gene,J gene,CDR3 protein,CDR3 DNA
many,TRBD1,TRBV19,TRBJ2-7,CASSIRTGDYEQYF,TGTGCCAGTAGTATCAGGACAGGCGACTACGAGCAGTACTTC
-,TRBD1,TRBV27,TRBJ1-6,CASSIDRVASPLHF,TGTGCCAGCAGTATCGACAGGGTCGCTTCACCCCTCCACTTT
once,TRBD1,TRBV6-1,TRBJ1-5,CASSVTRTGRGNQPQHF,TGTGCCAGCAGTGTCACGCGGACAGGTCGAGGCAATCAGCCCCAGCATTTT
-,TRBD1,TRBV4-1,TRBJ1-2,CASSKPGQGNGYTF,TGCGCCAGCAGCAAACCGGGACAGGGGAATGGCTACACCTTC
-,-,TRBV30,TRBJ1-2,CASHLPRVYGYTF,TGTGCCTCCCACCTACCTAGAGTCTATGGCTACACCTTC
few,TRBD1,TRBV9,TRBJ2-7,CASSVTGGQGELYF,TGTGCCAGCAGCGTAACAGGGGGCCAGGGCGAGCTGTACTTC
-,TRBD1,TRBV28,TRBJ1-1,CASSATGGVFEAFF,TGTGCCAGCAGTGCAACAGGGGGCGTTTTTGAAGCTTTCTTT
-,-,TRBV5-1,TRBJ1-1,CASSLDGLGATTEAFF,TGCGCCAGCAGCTTGGATGGACTGGGGGCGACCACTGAAGCTTTCTTT
-,-,TRBV28,TRBJ2-1,CASSFRREPYNEQFF,TGTGCCAGCAGTTTCAGGAGGGAGCCCTACAATGAGCAGTTCTTC
-,-,TRBV6-5,TRBJ2-7,CASRGIFYEQYF,TGTGCCAGCAGGGGCATCTTCTACGAGCAGTACTTC
-,-,TRBV7-8,TRBJ2-5,CASSRDSYQETQYF,TGTGCCAGCAGCCGAGACAGTTACCAAGAGACCCAGTACTTC
-,-,TRBV6-6,TRBJ2-2,CASSYSGGTGELFF,TGTGCCAGCAGTTACTCGGGAGGCACCGGGGAGCTGTTTTTT
-,TRBD2,TRBV6-2/TRBV6-3,TRBJ2-1,CASSSPAGGTYNEQFF,TGTGCCAGCAGTTCACCAGCGGGGGGGACTTACAATGAGCAGTTCTTC
-,TRBD2,TRBV6-5,TRBJ2-1,CASRTSGSYNEQFF,TGTGCCAGCAGAACTAGCGGATCCTACAATGAGCAGTTCTTC
once,TRBD1,TRBV19,TRBJ1-1,CASSLNTGVGNTEAFF,TGTGCCAGTAGTTTAAACACAGGGGTAGGGAACACTGAAGCTTTCTTT
-,-,TRBV6-6,TRBJ2-1,CASSYQRQKYNEQFF,TGTGCCAGCAGTTACCAAAGACAGAAGTACAATGAGCAGTTCTTC
-,-,TRBV6-5,TRBJ2-3,CALHPGSTDTQYF,TGTGCCTTACATCCGGGAAGCACAGATACGCAGTATTTT
-,TRBD2,TRBV9,TRBJ2-5,CASSVLAGVQETQYF,TGTGCCAGCAGCGTCCTAGCGGGAGTCCAAGAGACCCAGTACTTC
-,-,TRBV3-1/TRBV3-2,TRBJ2-5,CASSQRQQQETQYF,TGTGCCAGCAGCCAAAGACAGCAGCAAGAGACCCAGTACTTC
-,TRBD1,TRBV30,TRBJ1-6,CAWKRGQASSPLHF,TGTGCCTGGAAAAGGGGACAGGCCTCTTCACCCCTCCACTTT
-,TRBD1,TRBV27,TRBJ1-2,CASSLWSASTGGGYTF,TGTGCCAGCAGTTTATGGTCCGCGTCGACAGGGGGAGGCTACACCTTC
-,-,TRBV7-9,TRBJ1-1,CASSLSNTEAFF,TGTGCCAGCAGCCTATCGAACACTGAAGCTTTCTTT
-,TRBD1,TRBV7-3,TRBJ2-2,CASSIPGQENTGELFF,TGTGCCAGCAGCATTCCGGGACAGGAAAACACCGGGGAGCTGTTTTTT
-,TRBD2,TRBV19,TRBJ2-4,CASSPGGKNIQYF,TGTGCCAGTAGTCCGGGGGGCAAAAACATTCAGTACTTC
-,-,TRBV25-1,TRBJ2-3,CASKPAQGPAGTDTQYF,TGTGCCAGCAAACCCGCCCAGGGCCCCGCAGGCACAGATACGCAGTATTTT
-,TRBD1,TRBV7-8,TRBJ1-5,CASSYDQGASQPQHF,TGTGCCAGCAGCTATGACCAGGGGGCTAGTCAGCCCCAGCATTTT
-,-,TRBV28,TRBJ1-1,CASRVGQSNTEAFF,TGTGCCAGCAGGGTCGGACAGTCGAACACTGAAGCTTTCTTT
-,TRBD1,TRBV5-4,TRBJ2-4,CASSWDRDIQYF,TGTGCCAGCAGCTGGGACAGGGACATTCAGTACTTC
once,-,TRBV10-1,TRBJ2-1,CASSETGIFPYNEQFF,TGCGCCAGCAGTGAGACAGGGATTTTCCCCTACAATGAGCAGTTCTTC
-,-,TRBV6-5,TRBJ1-2,CASRLDRTGRYGYTF,TGTGCCAGCAGACTTGACAGGACCGGGAGGTATGGCTACACCTTC
-,TRBD1,TRBV27,TRBJ1-2,CASSLVGTDYYGYTF,TGTGCCAGCAGTTTAGTAGGGACAGACTATTATGGCTACACCTTC
-,TRBD1,TRBV29-1,TRBJ1-1,CSAGTGGNTEAFF,TGCAGCGCAGGGACAGGGGGAAACACTGAAGCTTTCTTT
-,-,TRBV19,TRBJ1-5,CASSIGATNQPQHF,TGTGCCAGTAGTATAGGCGCCACCAATCAGCCCCAGCATTTT
once,TRBD2,TRBV7-2,TRBJ2-7,CASSSPGTRNEQYF,TGTGCCAGCAGCTCACCCGGGACTAGGAACGAGCAGTACTTC
-,-,TRBV6-2/TRBV6-3,TRBJ1-5,CASSIQGWVQPQHF,TGTGCCAGCAGTATTCAGGGGTGGGTTCAGCCCCAGCATTTT
-,-,TRBV7-2,TRBJ2-3,CASSPALATDTQYF,TGTGCCAGCAGCCCCGCGCTAGCCACAGATACGCAGTATTTT
-,-,TRBV6-5,TRBJ1-6,CASSYSPGYSPLHF,TGTGCCAGCAGTTACTCGCCCGGGTATTCACCCCTCCACTTT
-,-,TRBV19,TRBJ1-5,CASSIRGSNQPQHF,TGTGCCAGTAGTATCCGGGGGAGCAATCAGCCCCAGCATTTT
-,TRBD2,TRBV4-1,TRBJ2-3,CASSQGTSGSWGTDTQYF,TGCGCCAGCAGCCAAGGGACTAGCGGGAGTTGGGGCACAGATACGCAGTATTTT
once,TRBD1,TRBV9,TRBJ1-2,CASSPTPLTGTRGYTF,TGTGCCAGCAGCCCTACACCACTGACAGGGACGCGAGGCTACACCTTC
-,-,TRBV27,TRBJ2-4,CASSRKEGIAKNIQYF,TGTGCCAGCAGTCGCAAGGAGGGTATAGCCAAAAACATTCAGTACTTC
-,TRBD1,TRBV5-5,TRBJ1-1,CASSSGPPRQGRGEAFF,TGTGCCAGCAGCTCCGGCCCCCCGCGACAGGGAAGGGGAGAAGCTTTCTTT
-,-,TRBV7-9,TRBJ1-2,CASSLEVRSGGYTF,TGTGCCAGCAGCTTAGAAGTCCGCTCGGGGGGCTACACCTTC
-,TRBD1,TRBV2,TRBJ1-5,CASRPPGTGNQPQHF,TGTGCCAGCAGACCACCCGGGACAGGGAACCAGCCCCAGCATTTT
-,TRBD1,TRBV6-2/TRBV6-3,TRBJ2-1,CASSYRGQGAVEQFF,TGTGCCAGCAGTTATCGCGGACAGGGGGCCGTTGAGCAGTTCTTC
-,TRBD2,TRBV10-2,TRBJ2-2,CATISGGVNTGELFF,TGCGCCACCATTAGCGGGGGGGTTAACACCGGGGAGCTGTTTTTT
-,TRBD1,TRBV5-6,TRBJ2-1,CASSRDRSDEQFF,TGTGCCAGCAGCCGGGACAGGTCGGATGAGCAGTTCTTC
-,TRBD1,TRBV7-6,TRBJ2-3,CASSSTGVSTDTQYF,TGTGCCAGCAGCTCGACAGGGGTTTCGACAGATACGCAGTATTTT
-,-,TRBV10-3,TRBJ1-1,CAISALTGGFLNTEAFF,TGTGCCATCAGTGCTCTAACTGGGGGCTTTTTGAACACTGAAGCTTTCTTT
-,-,TRBV25-1,TRBJ1-3,CASSESHRSSGNTIYF,TGTGCCAGCAGTGAATCTCATCGGAGCTCTGGAAACACCATATATTTT
-,TRBD2,TRBV24-1,TRBJ2-1,CATSDPRRLAGALNEQFF,TGTGCCACCAGTGATCCAAGGAGACTAGCGGGAGCTTTGAATGAGCAGTTCTTC
-,-,TRBV4-1,TRBJ1-5,CASSLDVSGSNQPQHF,TGCGCCAGCAGCCTAGACGTTTCGGGGAGCAATCAGCCCCAGCATTTT
-,-,TRBV3-1/TRBV3-2,TRBJ2-1,CASSQFPGLSSYNEQFF,TGTGCCAGCAGCCAATTCCCAGGACTGAGCTCCTACAATGAGCAGTTCTTC